These T cell receptor beta chains were read from a single sample in a study of T cells in narcolepsy. The assay was immunoSEQ multiplex PCR, and TCRdb's table has in-frame clones only and misses some. The data contain 20,000 to 25,000 clones, roughly 81% of them singletons. Sequenced: CD45RA- memory CD4+ T cells from PBMCs. The origin of the receptors is a human donor with narcolepsy. Both conserved end residues are trimmed from each CDR3.

TRBV6-1 ASSGGGYEQY
TRBV11-3 ASSRTEYNEQF
TRBV27 ASSLERSTDTQY
TRBV7-6 ASRPGLAGWEQF
TRBV7-2 ASSLVSRGNQPQH
TRBV7-9 ASSLTVRYTDTQY
TRBV6-6 ASMLWRNTEAF
TRBV7-3 ASSLVSENSPLH
TRBV4-2 ASRREGADTQY
TRBV9 ASSVEVAGTDTQY
TRBV13 ASSLGVSGANVLT
TRBV6-5 ASSRQGKTYEQY
TRBV5-4 ASSQTGVNTEAF
TRBV13 ASSLVSGNTIY
TRBV28 ASLSGGAGDTQY
TRBV28 ASRGRPEAF